This T cell receptor (beta chain) stems from a study of blood T cell repertoires in COVID-19. Study-level information: PBMCs, B-cell-depleted T cells, or T cells provided the cDNA or gDNA that made up the material.

Source study methods: Estimation of nucleated cell counts relied on the amplification of reference gene primers. Data came from immunoSEQ multiplex PCR; TCRdb stores just in-frame clones and leaves some out. The V and J calls and the clone size are those of that table, but D and trimming were determined from the DNA. There are 240,000 or so clones in the sample; 75% to 90% occur only once, and around 3% lies in the top ten. In germline, CDR1 is MNHEY, CDR2 SVGAGI. Trimming took 5 bases from V and 2 from J, leaving 9 bases between them. The CDR3 length is 13 residues. This clone was observed a few times.

Sequencing was carried out using PBMCs or T cells enriched from blood (not recorded which). The clonotype was recovered from a woman aged 40 to 50 with acute COVID-19. V and J are TRBV6-5 and TRBJ1-2; D is perhaps TRBD1 (5 bases). CDR3 nucleotide sequence: TGTGCCAGCAGTAGCGACAGCAACTATGGCTACACCTTC. It encodes CASSSDSNYGYTF.